The 2 T cell receptor beta chains presented below share a single source sample, sequenced in a study of cytomegalovirus exposure and HLA in healthy donors. Both 60 Vbeta primers and 13 Jbeta primers went into the PCR. Assay used: immunoSEQ multiplex PCR; TCRdb lists only in-frame clones, some missing. This sample has approximately 85,000 clones, with about 80% found just once. The source material was PBMCs. The receptors derive from a woman between 50 and 59 years old in good health and CMV-seropositive.

The chain combines TRBV6-5 with TRBJ1-5; 8 positions match TRBD1. The CDR3 is made up of 14 amino acids. CDR1 MNHEY and CDR2 SVGAGI come from the germline V gene. With 6 bases clipped from V and 0 bases from J, the junction kept 1 base outside the gene matches. The CDR3 here is CASRTGVSNQPQHF. The DNA for the CDR3 is TGTGCCAGCAGGACAGGGGTTAGCAATCAGCCCCAGCATTTT.

This clone has only a few counts. The chain joins TRBV9 to TRBJ1-6, with D perhaps TRBD1 (6 bases). Trimming took 5 bases from V and 9 from J, leaving 15 bases between them. Germline-derived CDR1 and CDR2 are SGDLS and YYNGEE. CDR3 size: 14 residues. As DNA, the CDR3 is TGTGCCAGCAGAGGGGAGGGGGAAAGTTCACCCCTCCACTTT. Translating gives CASRGEGESSPLHF.